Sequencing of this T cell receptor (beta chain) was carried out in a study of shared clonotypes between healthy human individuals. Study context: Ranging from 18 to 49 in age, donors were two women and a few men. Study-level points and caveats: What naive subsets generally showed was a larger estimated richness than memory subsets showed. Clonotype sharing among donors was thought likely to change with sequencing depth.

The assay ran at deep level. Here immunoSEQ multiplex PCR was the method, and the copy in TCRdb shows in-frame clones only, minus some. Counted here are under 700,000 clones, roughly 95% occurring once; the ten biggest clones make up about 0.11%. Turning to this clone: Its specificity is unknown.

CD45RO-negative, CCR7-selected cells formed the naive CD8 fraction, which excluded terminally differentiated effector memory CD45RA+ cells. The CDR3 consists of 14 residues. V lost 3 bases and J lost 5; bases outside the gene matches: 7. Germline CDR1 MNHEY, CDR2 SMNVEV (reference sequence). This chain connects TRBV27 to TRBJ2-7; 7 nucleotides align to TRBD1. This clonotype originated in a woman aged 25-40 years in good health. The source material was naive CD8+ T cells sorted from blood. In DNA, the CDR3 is TGTGCCAGCAGTTTGGGGCAGGGGGTCCACGAGCAGTACTTC. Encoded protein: CASSLGQGVHEQYF.